The 14 T cell receptor beta chains presented below share a single source sample, sequenced in a study of blood T cells in healthy people across ages. Combining a sample-barcoded 5' primer with a J-beta primer mix, a second PCR ran for 7 to 11 cycles. TCRdb used MiXCR to reprocess the 5' RACE reads, holding one entry per CDR3 protein. Of 800,000 or so distinct CDR3 sequences in the sample, around 25% were seen once. The same sample was also used in a study of T cells of mothers and their children.

Sequenced sample: blood. These receptors all come from a boy aged 5-17 years in good health.

This clonotype was recorded a few times. The chain has TRBV9 and TRBJ1-4; 8 nucleotides align to TRBD1. V lost 0 bases to trimming and J lost 5 bases; unmatched junction nucleotides: 3. CDR1 SGDLS and CDR2 YYNGEE come from the germline V gene. The CDR3 spans 15 residues. The CDR3 DNA sequence: TGTGCCAGCAGCGTAGGTGGGACAGGAAATGAAAAACTGTTTTTT. This codes for CASSVGGTGNEKLFF.

The gene calls are TRBV7-9 and TRBJ1-5, with D tentatively TRBD1 (5 bases). V dropped 4 bases and J dropped 6 bases, with 16 bases sitting between them. The CDR3 is made up of 15 amino acids. CDR1 and CDR2 from the germline V gene are SEHNR and FQNEAQ (reference sequence). The CDR3 reads CASSYSAGEGQPQHF. CDR3 sequence (DNA): TGTGCCAGCAGCTATTCGGCGGGGGAGGGTCAGCCCCAGCATTTT.

This clonotype has just a few counts. The chain recombines TRBV29-1 with TRBJ2-1, with D perhaps TRBD2 (6 bases). V was cut by 4 bases and J by 2 bases, with 9 bases left in between. Germline CDR1 is SQVTM and CDR2 is ANQGSEA. The CDR3 consists of 13 residues. The CDR3 spells CSVGEAAYNEQFF. In DNA form, the CDR3 reads TGCAGCGTTGGGGAGGCTGCCTACAATGAGCAGTTCTTC.

This chain connects TRBV20-1 to TRBJ2-1, with D perhaps given as TRBD1 or TRBD2 (6 bases each). Germline V CDR1 and CDR2: DFQATT, SNEGSKA (reference sequence). This CDR3 is 15 amino acids long. V gave up 1 base and J gave up 8 bases, with 18 bases separating them. The CDR3 coding sequence is TGCAGTGCTAGAGGAACCGGAGGGGGTGTAGATGAGCAGTTCTTC. This encodes CSARGTGGGVDEQFF.

This clonotype was seen a handful of times. The V gene is TRBV7-8, the J gene TRBJ2-6; D may be TRBD2 (5 bases). The CDR3 runs 16 residues. Trimming cost V 5 bases and J 0 bases, with 11 bases left between them. Per germline, CDR1 SGHVS and CDR2 FQNEAQ. The CDR3 sequence: CASSPTGFSGANVLTF. In DNA, the CDR3 is TGTGCCAGCAGCCCAACGGGGTTCTCTGGGGCCAACGTCCTGACTTTC.

This clonotype was counted between two and nine times. V is TRBV29-1 and J is TRBJ1-2; 8 nucleotides align to TRBD1. The CDR3 runs 15 residues. The V and J ends lost 0 bases and 4 bases, in that order; junction bases with no gene match: 7. The germline CDR1 and CDR2 sequences are SQVTM and ANQGSEA. CDR3 sequence: CSVEDGTGVLYGYTF. CDR3 in DNA: TGCAGCGTTGAAGATGGGACAGGAGTTCTCTATGGCTACACCTTC.

Only a few counts were recorded for this clonotype. CDR3 DNA: TGTGCCAGCAGTCCAGATGGGGGTGGCTACGAGCAGTACTTC. Its translation is CASSPDGGGYEQYF. The rearrangement joins TRBV27 to TRBJ2-1; D may be TRBD1 or TRBD2 (5 bases each). The J call may be in error: the DNA end matches TRBJ2-7 better. CDR3 size: 14 residues. In germline, CDR1 is MNHEY, CDR2 SMNVEV (reference sequence).

This clonotype turned up a few times. The genes are TRBV2 and TRBJ2-7; the D is unclear. Germline V gene lookup returns CDR1 SNHLY and CDR2 FYNNEI. The CDR3 has 18 amino acids. The V gene lost 1 base and the J gene lost 0 bases, with 19 bases spanning the gap. The DNA of the CDR3 is TGTGCCAGCAGTGAAGAGCCCCCGGGCTACGCAAGCTCCTACGAGCAGTACTTC. Translating it yields CASSEEPPGYASSYEQYF.

This clonotype was seen only a few times. This chain connects TRBV7-2 to TRBJ1-1, with TRBD1 matching over 8 bases. The CDR3 loop spans 12 amino acids. From germline, CDR1 is SGHTA and CDR2 FQGNSA. V lost 7 bases, J lost 11 bases, and 9 bases stayed unmatched. DNA of the CDR3: TGTGCCAGCACCATGGACAGGGATGGCGCTTTCTTT. It translates to CASTMDRDGAFF. Looking up the rest from reference TRBV7-2 and TRBJ1-1 gives the full variable domain: GAGVSQSPSNKVTEKGKDVELRCDPISGHTALYWYRQSLGQGLEFLIYFQGNSAPDKSGLPSDRFSAERTGGSVSTLTIQRTQQEDSAVYLCASTMDRDGAFFGQGTRLTVV.

This clonotype was counted between two and nine times. The genes are TRBV5-1 and TRBJ2-7; D not resolved. This CDR3 comprises 14 residues. Germline CDR1 is SGHRS and CDR2 is YFSETQ. Trimming removed 4 bases from V and 4 bases from J, with 15 bases in between. CDR3 sequence reads: CASSPSAGDYEQYF. CDR3 DNA sequence: TGCGCCAGCAGCCCCTCGGCAGGAGATTACGAGCAGTACTTC.

This clonotype was seen a handful of times. This rearrangement joins TRBV5-1 to TRBJ2-1; the match to TRBD2 covers 7 bases. The V segment lost 2 bases and the J segment 5 bases; nucleotides outside the gene matches: 7. The germline V gene has CDR1 SGHRS and CDR2 YFSETQ. The CDR3 spans 15 residues. Here the CDR3 reads CASSFTSAANNEQFF. The CDR3 DNA follows: TGCGCCAGCAGCTTTACTAGCGCGGCCAACAATGAGCAGTTCTTC.

This clonotype was counted a few times. The rearrangement links TRBV18 to TRBJ1-4; 8 nucleotides line up with TRBD1. The V and J ends lost 3 bases and 6 bases, in that order; junction bases with no gene match: 6. The germline V gene has CDR1 KGHSH and CDR2 LQKENI. The CDR3 is made up of 15 amino acids. DNA of the CDR3: TGTGCCAGCTCACCCGTGACAGGGGACGATGAAAAACTGTTTTTT. It is translated as CASSPVTGDDEKLFF. The whole variable domain, remainder taken from reference TRBV18 and TRBJ1-4, is NAGVMQNPRHLVRRRGQEARLRCSPMKGHSHVYWYRQLPEEGLKFMVYLQKENIIDESGMPKERFSAEFPKEGPSILRIQQVVRGDSAAYFCASSPVTGDDEKLFFGSGTQLSVL.

The rearrangement joins TRBV20-1 to TRBJ2-1, with D unclear. Trimming pared 3 bases from V and 6 bases from J, leaving 12 bases between. The V gene's germline CDR1 is DFQATT and CDR2 SNEGSKA (reference sequence). This CDR3 spans 13 amino acids. The CDR3 spells CSASVPSINEQFF. The CDR3 DNA sequence: TGCAGTGCTAGCGTACCCAGCATCAATGAGCAGTTCTTC.

This clonotype was seen a few times. The chain employs TRBV2 and TRBJ2-7; 11 nucleotides line up with TRBD2. V shed 7 bases and J 0 bases; nucleotides not matched to a gene: 5. Germline V lookup: CDR1 SNHLY, CDR2 FYNNEI. The CDR3 spans 15 residues. The CDR3 is CASTRTSGFSYEQYF. In nucleotides, the CDR3 is TGTGCCAGCACTAGGACTAGCGGGTTCTCCTACGAGCAGTACTTC.